A selection of T cell receptor beta chains follows, all from one sample in a study of lymphopenia after photon versus proton radiotherapy. Some clones are missing from TCRdb's copy, which holds only in-frame ones; the method was immunoSEQ multiplex PCR. The table has roughly 150,000 clones, 75% to 90% seen once. The sample consisted of peripheral blood, taken from a patient treated with photon-based radiotherapy. These receptors were taken from a man aged 45 to 65 with gastric cancer. CDR3s include the opening cysteine and the closing phenylalanine or tryptophan. Fields, in order: CDR3 length, J gene, clone size, V gene, D gene, CDR3 DNA, CDR3 protein. D genes are given only for firm matches. Where a row states a size, it is once, few, many or the class of an expanded clone; other rows omit it.

13,TRBJ2-1,-,TRBV2,-,TGTGCCAGCAGTGAACCCGGGAGTGGCGAGCAGTTCTTC,CASSEPGSGEQFF
18,TRBJ2-3,-,TRBV19,TRBD2,TGTGCCAGTAGTATAAGTACTAGCGGATGGGCAAGCACAGATACGCAGTATTTT,CASSISTSGWASTDTQYF
18,TRBJ2-3,-,TRBV19,TRBD2,TGTGCCAGTAGTTTGAGACTAGCCACTGGAGCTAGCACAGATACGCAGTATTTT,CASSLRLATGASTDTQYF
15,TRBJ2-1,once,TRBV14,TRBD2,TGTGCCAGCAGTCTCGGGACTAGCGGGAACAATGAGCAGTTCTTC,CASSLGTSGNNEQFF
17,TRBJ2-1,-,TRBV4-2,TRBD2,TGTGCCAGCAGCCAAGATGATGGACTAGCGGTACACAATGAGCAGTTCTTC,CASSQDDGLAVHNEQFF
14,TRBJ2-7,-,TRBV5-4,TRBD2,TGTGCCAGCAGCCCCCCCGGGAGGGGCCGCGAGCAGTACTTC,CASSPPGRGREQYF
14,TRBJ1-1,-,TRBV6-5,-,TGTGCCAGCAGCTCCTTGGCAGTAGGAGATGAAGCTTTCTTT,CASSSLAVGDEAFF
15,TRBJ2-3,-,TRBV9,-,TGTGCCAGCAGCGTAGCTCGACAGAGCACAGATACGCAGTATTTT,CASSVARQSTDTQYF
16,TRBJ1-1,-,TRBV2,TRBD1,TGTGCCAGCAACGGACAGGGGGTACGAGGCAACACTGAAGCTTTCTTT,CASNGQGVRGNTEAFF
14,TRBJ2-2,-,TRBV4-3,-,TGCGCCAGCAGAGATCAGGGGGGTCCCGGGGAGCTGTTTTTT,CASRDQGGPGELFF
15,TRBJ1-1,-,TRBV6-1,TRBD1,TGTGCCAGCAGTGTGGGGACAGGGGGCGGAACTGAAGCTTTCTTT,CASSVGTGGGTEAFF
13,TRBJ1-5,-,TRBV9,-,TGTGCCAGCAGCCCTTCAGGTAATCAGCCCCAGCATTTT,CASSPSGNQPQHF
15,TRBJ2-1,once,TRBV5-4,TRBD2,TGTGCCAGCAGCTTCGGGACTAGCGGTTACAATGAGCAGTTCTTC,CASSFGTSGYNEQFF
13,TRBJ2-7,-,TRBV7-2,TRBD1,TGTGCCAGCAGCTCGGACAGGGTACGCGAGCAGTACTTC,CASSSDRVREQYF
14,TRBJ2-3,-,TRBV4-1,-,TGCGCCAGCAGCCGGGACTTTAGCACAGATACGCAGTATTTT,CASSRDFSTDTQYF
14,TRBJ2-5,-,TRBV7-9,TRBD1,TGTGCCAGCAGATTGGGGACAGGGGAAGAGACCCAGTACTTC,CASRLGTGEETQYF
17,TRBJ1-5,-,TRBV28,-,TGTGCCAGCAGTTCCCCCGACAGGTTCAATAGCAATCAGCCCCAGCATTTT,CASSSPDRFNSNQPQHF
17,TRBJ1-1,-,TRBV11-2,-,TGTGCCAGCAGCACGGGACCCGGACCGGGGGATAGCACTGAAGCTTTCTTT,CASSTGPGPGDSTEAFF
14,TRBJ1-5,-,TRBV30,-,TGTGCCTGGAGTTCGCACAACGGGGGACAGCCCCAGCATTTT,CAWSSHNGGQPQHF
15,TRBJ2-2,-,TRBV29-1,-,TGCAGCGTTGAAGCGGATAAGGGGCCCACCGGGGAGCTGTTTTTT,CSVEADKGPTGELFF
14,TRBJ1-2,-,TRBV5-1,-,TGCGCCAGCAGCTCTGGCAGTACCCTCTCTGACTACACCTTC,CASSSGSTLSDYTF
13,TRBJ1-5,-,TRBV30,-,TGTGCCTGGAGTGTACAGGGTAATCAGCCCCAGCATTTT,CAWSVQGNQPQHF
13,TRBJ1-4,-,TRBV7-2,-,TGTGCCAGCAGCTTATACAGGACTGAAAAACTGTTTTTT,CASSLYRTEKLFF
16,TRBJ2-6,-,TRBV19,-,TGTGCCAGTAGTATTAGCAGGAGTTCTGGGGCCAACGTCCTGACTTTC,CASSISRSSGANVLTF
14,TRBJ1-1,-,TRBV4-3,-,TGCGCCAGCAGCCAAGTGGGGTCGGGCACTGAAGCTTTCTTT,CASSQVGSGTEAFF
12,TRBJ1-2,-,TRBV5-1,-,TGCGCCAGCAACAGGGATAACTATGGCTACACCTTC,CASNRDNYGYTF
13,TRBJ2-2,-,TRBV25-1,-,TGTGCCAGCAGTGAATTTTTAACCGGGGAGCTGTTTTTT,CASSEFLTGELFF
13,TRBJ2-7,-,TRBV28,-,TGTGCCAGCAGTTCAGGGACAATTAACGAGCAGTACTTC,CASSSGTINEQYF
13,TRBJ2-5,few,TRBV7-2,-,TGTGCCAGCAGCCGCGGCAGGGGAGAGACCCAGTACTTC,CASSRGRGETQYF
15,TRBJ2-2,-,TRBV6-1,-,TGTGCCAGCAGTGCAAGGGGACTTTACACCGGGGAGCTGTTTTTT,CASSARGLYTGELFF
14,TRBJ2-2,-,TRBV6-6,-,TGTGCCAGCAGTCCCGGAGGAAGCACCGGGGAGCTGTTTTTT,CASSPGGSTGELFF
12,TRBJ2-7,-,TRBV27,-,TGTGCCAGCAGTTTATTGGGGGGCGAGCAGTACTTC,CASSLLGGEQYF
15,TRBJ1-2,-,TRBV27,TRBD1,TGTGCCAGCAGTTCGTCCGGGACAGGACCCTATGGCTACACCTTC,CASSSSGTGPYGYTF
16,TRBJ1-2,-,TRBV9,-,TGTGCCAGCAGCGTAGAATTAGGAGTGGATAACTATGGCTACACCTTC,CASSVELGVDNYGYTF
13,TRBJ1-5,-,TRBV5-1,-,TGCGCCAGCAGCTTGTTGGGAGATCAGCCCCAGCATTTT,CASSLLGDQPQHF
15,TRBJ1-1,-,TRBV5-1,-,TGCGCCAGCAGCTTGGGAATCGGATCGAACACTGAAGCTTTCTTT,CASSLGIGSNTEAFF
15,TRBJ1-4,-,TRBV2,-,TGTGCCAGCAGTTACCGGGCTGCTCTTAATGAAAAACTGTTTTTT,CASSYRAALNEKLFF
15,TRBJ1-1,-,TRBV11-1,TRBD1,TGTGCCAGCAGCTTAGATTCCGGACAGGGGGCTGAAGCTTTCTTT,CASSLDSGQGAEAFF
17,TRBJ2-6,-,TRBV5-1,-,TGCGCCAGCAGCTATGACGGATCGTACTCTGGGGCCAACGTCCTGACTTTC,CASSYDGSYSGANVLTF
15,TRBJ1-2,once,TRBV28,TRBD1,TGTGCCAGCAGTTCTTGGACAGGGGGTAACTATGGCTACACCTTC,CASSSWTGGNYGYTF